The present entry profiles one TCR beta chain with its context. Its antigen is not identified. Germline CDR1 SGHTA, CDR2 FQGNSA. Trimming removed 3 bases from V and 1 base from J, with 9 bases in between. The CDR3 consists of 15 residues. As for time point: week 3, after first cycle of checkpoint inhibitor. Only in-frame clones appear in the TCRdb table, and some are missing; sequencing was by immunoSEQ multiplex PCR. This repertoire shows 15,000 or so clones, about 83% found once; its top ten account for around 7.8%. This entry is derived from a study of blood T cell dynamics during melanoma immunotherapy. Study background: First-line therapy was either pembrolizumab or nivolumab with ipilimumab for metastatic melanoma. The study's findings and limits: PBMC repertoires of eventual disease-control patients split at W3 into clonality or diversity gains.

The chain is built from TRBV7-2 and TRBJ2-2; perhaps TRBD1 as D (6 bases). The TCR sequence derives from a human donor with melanoma. Sequenced material: blood, taken from a patient treated with checkpoint blockade. The CDR3 sequence is CASSLPRGNTGELFF. DNA for the CDR3: TGTGCCAGCAGCTTGCCCAGGGGGAACACCGGGGAGCTGTTTTTT.